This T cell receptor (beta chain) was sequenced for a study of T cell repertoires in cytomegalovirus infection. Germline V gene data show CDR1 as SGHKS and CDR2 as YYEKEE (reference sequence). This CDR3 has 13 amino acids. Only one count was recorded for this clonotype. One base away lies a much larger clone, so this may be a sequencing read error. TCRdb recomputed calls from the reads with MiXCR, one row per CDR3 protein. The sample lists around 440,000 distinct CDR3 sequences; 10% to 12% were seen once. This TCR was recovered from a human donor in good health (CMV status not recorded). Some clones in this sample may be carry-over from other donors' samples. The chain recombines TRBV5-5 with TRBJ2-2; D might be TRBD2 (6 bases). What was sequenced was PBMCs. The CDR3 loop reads CTSRRWGAGELFF. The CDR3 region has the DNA TGTACCAGCAGACGGTGGGGGGCCGGGGAGCTGTTTTTT.